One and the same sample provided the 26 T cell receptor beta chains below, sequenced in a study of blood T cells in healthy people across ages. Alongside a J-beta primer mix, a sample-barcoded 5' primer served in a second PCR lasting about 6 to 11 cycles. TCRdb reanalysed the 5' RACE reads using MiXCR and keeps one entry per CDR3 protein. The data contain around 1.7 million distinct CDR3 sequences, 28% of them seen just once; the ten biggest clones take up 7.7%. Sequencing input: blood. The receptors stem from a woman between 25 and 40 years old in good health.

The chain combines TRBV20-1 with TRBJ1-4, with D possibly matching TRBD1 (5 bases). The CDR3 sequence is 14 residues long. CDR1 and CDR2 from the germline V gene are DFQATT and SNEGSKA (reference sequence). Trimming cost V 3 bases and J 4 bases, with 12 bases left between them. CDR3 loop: CSARVGQGNEKLFF. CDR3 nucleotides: TGCAGTGCTAGGGTCGGGCAGGGTAATGAAAAACTGTTTTTT.

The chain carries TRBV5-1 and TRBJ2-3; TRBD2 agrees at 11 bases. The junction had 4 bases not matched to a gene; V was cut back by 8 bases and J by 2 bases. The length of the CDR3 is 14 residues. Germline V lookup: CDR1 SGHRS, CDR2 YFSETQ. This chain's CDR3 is CASQTSGATDTQYF. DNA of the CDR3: TGCGCCAGTCAGACTAGCGGGGCCACAGATACGCAGTATTTT.

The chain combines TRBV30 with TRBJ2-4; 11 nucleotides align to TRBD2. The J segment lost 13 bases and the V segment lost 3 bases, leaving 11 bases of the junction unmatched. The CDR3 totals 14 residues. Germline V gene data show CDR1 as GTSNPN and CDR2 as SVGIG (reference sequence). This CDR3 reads CAWRTIAGGREQYF. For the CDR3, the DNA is TGTGCCTGGAGAACCATAGCGGGAGGGAGGGAGCAGTACTTC.

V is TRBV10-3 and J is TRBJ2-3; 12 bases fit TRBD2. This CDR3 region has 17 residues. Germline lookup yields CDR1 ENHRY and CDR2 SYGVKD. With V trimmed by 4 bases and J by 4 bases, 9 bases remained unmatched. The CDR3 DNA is TGTGCCATCAGTGCCCAACTAGCGGGAGGACGGGCAGATACGCAGTATTTT. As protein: CAISAQLAGGRADTQYF.

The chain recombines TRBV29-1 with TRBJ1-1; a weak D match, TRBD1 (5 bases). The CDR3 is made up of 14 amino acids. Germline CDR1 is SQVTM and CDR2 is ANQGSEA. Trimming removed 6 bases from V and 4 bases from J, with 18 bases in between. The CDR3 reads CSVPKSGVGTEAFF. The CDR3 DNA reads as TGCAGCGTGCCCAAGTCGGGGGTGGGCACTGAAGCTTTCTTT.

The CDR3 spells CSVETDNSNQPQHF. The DNA of the CDR3 is TGCAGCGTGGAGACAGATAATAGCAATCAGCCCCAGCATTTT. J is TRBJ1-5 and V is TRBV29-1, with D possibly TRBD1 on 5 matching bases. Germline V gives CDR1 SQVTM, CDR2 ANQGSEA. This CDR3 spans 14 amino acids. Trimming shortened V by 6 bases and J by 0 bases, and 12 bases separated the two germline ends.

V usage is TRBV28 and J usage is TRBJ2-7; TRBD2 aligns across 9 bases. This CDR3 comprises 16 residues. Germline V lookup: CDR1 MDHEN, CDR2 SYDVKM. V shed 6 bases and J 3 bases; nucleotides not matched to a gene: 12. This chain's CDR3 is CASSLGGGGAYYEQYF. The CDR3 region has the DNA TGTGCCAGCAGCCTTGGGGGCGGGGGGGCCTACTACGAGCAGTACTTC.

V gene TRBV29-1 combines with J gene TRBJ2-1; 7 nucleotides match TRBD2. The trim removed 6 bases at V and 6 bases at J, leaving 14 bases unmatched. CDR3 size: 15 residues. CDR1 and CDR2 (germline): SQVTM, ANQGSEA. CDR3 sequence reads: CSVRGEWGGSNEQFF. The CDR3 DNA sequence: TGCAGCGTGCGGGGAGAGTGGGGGGGGAGCAATGAGCAGTTCTTC.

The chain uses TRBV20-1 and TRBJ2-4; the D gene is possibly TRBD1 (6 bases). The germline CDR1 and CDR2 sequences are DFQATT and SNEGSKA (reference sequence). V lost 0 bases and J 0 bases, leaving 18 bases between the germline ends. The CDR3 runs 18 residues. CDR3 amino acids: CSARDPNRVRLAKNIQYF. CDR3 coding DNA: TGCAGTGCTAGAGATCCCAACAGGGTGCGGTTAGCCAAAAACATTCAGTACTTC.

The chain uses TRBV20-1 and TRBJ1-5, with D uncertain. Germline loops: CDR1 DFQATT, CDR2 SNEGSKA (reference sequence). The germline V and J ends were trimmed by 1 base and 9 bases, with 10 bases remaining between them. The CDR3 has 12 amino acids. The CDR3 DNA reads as TGCAGTGCTAGAGGTCCCACCGGGCCCCAGCATTTT. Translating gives CSARGPTGPQHF.

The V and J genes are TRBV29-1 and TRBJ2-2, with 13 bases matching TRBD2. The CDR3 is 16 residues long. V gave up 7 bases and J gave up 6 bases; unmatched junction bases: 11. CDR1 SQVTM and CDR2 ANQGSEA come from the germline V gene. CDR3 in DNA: TGCAGCGCCAAACTAGCGGGAGGGTTGCCCCCCGGGGAGCTGTTTTTT. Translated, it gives CSAKLAGGLPPGELFF.

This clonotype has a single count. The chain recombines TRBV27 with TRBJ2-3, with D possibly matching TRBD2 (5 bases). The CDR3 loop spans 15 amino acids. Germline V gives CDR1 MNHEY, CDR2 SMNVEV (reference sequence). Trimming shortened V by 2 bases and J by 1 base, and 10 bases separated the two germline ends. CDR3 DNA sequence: TGTGCCAGCAGTTTAACGGGGATTGGCACAGATACGCAGTATTTT. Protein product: CASSLTGIGTDTQYF.

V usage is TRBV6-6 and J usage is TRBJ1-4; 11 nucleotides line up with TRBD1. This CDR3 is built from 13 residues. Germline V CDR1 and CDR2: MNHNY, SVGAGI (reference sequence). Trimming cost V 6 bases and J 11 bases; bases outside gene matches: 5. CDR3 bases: TGTGCCAGCAGGGGGGGACAGGGGGTTAAACTGTTTTTT. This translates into CASRGGQGVKLFF.

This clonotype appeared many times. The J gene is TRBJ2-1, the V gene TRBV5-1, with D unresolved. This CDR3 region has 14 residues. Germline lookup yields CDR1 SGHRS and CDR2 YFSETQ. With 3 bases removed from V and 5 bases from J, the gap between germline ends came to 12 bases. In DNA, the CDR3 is TGCGCCAGCAGCTCCTTGAGAGAAGACAATGAGCAGTTCTTC. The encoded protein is CASSSLREDNEQFF.

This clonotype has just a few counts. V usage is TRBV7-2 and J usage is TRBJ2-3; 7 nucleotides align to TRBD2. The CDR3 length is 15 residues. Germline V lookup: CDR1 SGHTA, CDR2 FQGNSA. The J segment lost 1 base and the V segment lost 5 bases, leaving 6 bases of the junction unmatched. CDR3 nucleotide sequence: TGTGCCAGCAGCCGGGGGGACGGCGGCACAGATACGCAGTATTTT. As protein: CASSRGDGGTDTQYF.

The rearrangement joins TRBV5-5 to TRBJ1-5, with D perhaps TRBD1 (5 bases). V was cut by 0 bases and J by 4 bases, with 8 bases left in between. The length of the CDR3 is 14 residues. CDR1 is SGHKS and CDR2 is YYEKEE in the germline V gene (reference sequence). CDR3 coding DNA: TGTGCCAGCAGCTTGGAACGGACAAATCAGCCCCAGCATTTT. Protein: CASSLERTNQPQHF. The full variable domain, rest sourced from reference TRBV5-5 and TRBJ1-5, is DAGVTQSPTHLIKTRGQQVTLRCSPISGHKSVSWYQQVLGQGPQFIFQYYEKEERGRGNFPDRFSARQFPNYSSELNVNALLLGDSALYLCASSLERTNQPQHFGDGTRLSIL.

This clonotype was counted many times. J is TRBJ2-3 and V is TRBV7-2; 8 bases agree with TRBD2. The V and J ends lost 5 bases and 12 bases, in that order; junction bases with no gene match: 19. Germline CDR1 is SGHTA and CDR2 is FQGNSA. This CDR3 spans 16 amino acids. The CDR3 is CASSQGRARDWTSQYF. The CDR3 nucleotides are TGTGCCAGCAGCCAGGGGCGCGCAAGAGATTGGACTAGCCAGTATTTT. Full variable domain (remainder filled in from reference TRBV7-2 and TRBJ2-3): GAGVSQSPSNKVTEKGKDVELRCDPISGHTALYWYRQSLGQGLEFLIYFQGNSAPDKSGLPSDRFSAERTGGSVSTLTIQRTQQEDSAVYLCASSQGRARDWTSQYFGPGTRLTVL.

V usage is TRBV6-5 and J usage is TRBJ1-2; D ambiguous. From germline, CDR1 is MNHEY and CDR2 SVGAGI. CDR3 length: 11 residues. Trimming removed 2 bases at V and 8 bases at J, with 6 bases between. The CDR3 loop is CASSYGEGYTF. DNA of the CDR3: TGTGCCAGCAGTTACGGGGAGGGCTACACCTTC.

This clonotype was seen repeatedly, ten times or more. CDR3 residues: CASSPGVGDTQYF. The CDR3 DNA is TGTGCCAGCTCACCGGGAGTGGGAGATACGCAGTATTTT. The chain joins TRBV18 to TRBJ2-3; possibly TRBD2 for D (5 bases). The CDR3 loop spans 13 amino acids. Germline V gene data show CDR1 as KGHSH and CDR2 as LQKENI. Trimming took 3 bases from V and 5 from J, leaving 9 bases between them. The full variable domain, rest sourced from reference TRBV18 and TRBJ2-3, is NAGVMQNPRHLVRRRGQEARLRCSPMKGHSHVYWYRQLPEEGLKFMVYLQKENIIDESGMPKERFSAEFPKEGPSILRIQQVVRGDSAAYFCASSPGVGDTQYFGPGTRLTVL.

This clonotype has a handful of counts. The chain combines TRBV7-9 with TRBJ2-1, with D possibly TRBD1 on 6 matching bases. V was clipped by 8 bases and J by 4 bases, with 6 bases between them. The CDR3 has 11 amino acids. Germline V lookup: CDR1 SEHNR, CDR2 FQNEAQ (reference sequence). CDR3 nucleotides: TGTGCCAGCGACAGGTACAATGAGCAGTTCTTC. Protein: CASDRYNEQFF.

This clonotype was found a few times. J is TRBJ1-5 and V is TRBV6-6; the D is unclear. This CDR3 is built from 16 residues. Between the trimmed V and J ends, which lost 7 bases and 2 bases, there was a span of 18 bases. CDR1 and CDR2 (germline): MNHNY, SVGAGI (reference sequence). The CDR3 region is CASTSKEGIRNQPQHF. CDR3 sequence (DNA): TGTGCCAGCACCAGCAAAGAGGGCATACGCAATCAGCCCCAGCATTTT.

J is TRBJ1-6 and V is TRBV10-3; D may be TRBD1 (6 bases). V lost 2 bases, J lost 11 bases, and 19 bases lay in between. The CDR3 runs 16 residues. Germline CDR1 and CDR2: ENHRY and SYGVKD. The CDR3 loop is CAISEAPQGSSTPLHF. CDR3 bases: TGTGCCATCAGTGAGGCCCCACAGGGAAGTTCAACACCCCTCCACTTT.

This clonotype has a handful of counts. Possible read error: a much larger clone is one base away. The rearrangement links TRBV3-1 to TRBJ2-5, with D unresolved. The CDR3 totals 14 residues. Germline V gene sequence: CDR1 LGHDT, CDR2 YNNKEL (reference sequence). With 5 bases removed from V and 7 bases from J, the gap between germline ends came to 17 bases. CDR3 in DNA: TGTGCCAGCAGCGATTGGCGGAATCGAGGGACCCAGTACTTC. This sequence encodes CASSDWRNRGTQYF.

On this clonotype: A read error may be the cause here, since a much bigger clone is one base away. The CDR3 here is CASSCFPGDSYEQYF. Here the CDR3 DNA reads TGTGCCAGCAGTTGCTTTCCGGGGGACTCCTACGAGCAGTACTTC. The rearrangement uses TRBV6-5 and TRBJ2-7; the D gene is possibly TRBD2 (6 bases). Per germline, CDR1 MNHEY and CDR2 SVGAGI. Trimming stripped 4 bases from V and 0 bases from J, with 13 bases between. This CDR3 has 15 residues.

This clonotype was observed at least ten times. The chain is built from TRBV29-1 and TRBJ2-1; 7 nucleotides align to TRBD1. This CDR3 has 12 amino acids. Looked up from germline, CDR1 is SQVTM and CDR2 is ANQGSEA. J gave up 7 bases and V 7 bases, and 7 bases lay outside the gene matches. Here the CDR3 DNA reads TGCAGCGCAGACAGGGTTGGGAATGAGCAGTTCTTC. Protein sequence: CSADRVGNEQFF.

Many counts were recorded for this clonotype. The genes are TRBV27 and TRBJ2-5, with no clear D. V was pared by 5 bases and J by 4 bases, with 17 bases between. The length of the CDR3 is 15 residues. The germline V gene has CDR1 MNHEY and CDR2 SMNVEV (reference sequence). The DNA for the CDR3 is TGTGCCAGCAGTCCACCCCCCCAGTTTGGAGAGACCCAGTACTTC. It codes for CASSPPPQFGETQYF.